This T cell receptor beta chain was identified during a study of blood T cell repertoires in COVID-19. Study-wide background: Donors in the United States, Italy and Spain gave samples during acute or convalescent COVID-19.

The length of the CDR3 is 15 residues. Germline V gives CDR1 ENHRY, CDR2 SYGVKD. Trimming shortened V by 3 bases and J by 4 bases, and 12 bases separated the two germline ends. Original processing methods: Researchers report that nucleated cell counts were estimated from reference gene primer amplification. Measured with immunoSEQ multiplex PCR; TCRdb has only the in-frame clones, and not every one. V, J and clone size reflect that table, while D and trimming were determined from the DNA. The table records some 240,000 clones, around 89% of them present only once. The chain employs TRBV10-3 and TRBJ2-2; possibly TRBD1 for D (6 bases). Specimen: peripheral blood. The sequence was obtained from a woman aged 60 to 75 with COVID-19, enrolled during active disease. CDR3: CAISEARGSTGELFF. Written as DNA, the CDR3 is TGTGCCATCAGTGAAGCAAGGGGGTCCACCGGGGAGCTGTTTTTT.